The 9 T cell receptor beta chains given below trace back to one sample, sequenced in a study of blood T cells in healthy people across ages. The second PCR ran roughly 6 to 11 cycles with a sample-barcoded 5' primer and J-beta primers. TCRdb re-analysed the 5' RACE reads in MiXCR, keeping a single row per CDR3 protein. The sample has approximately 1,000,000 distinct CDR3 sequences; more than 30% are singletons. What was sequenced was blood. Receptors originate from a man between 18 and 35 years old in good health.

This rearrangement joins TRBV20-1 to TRBJ1-1; 10 nucleotides align to TRBD1. This CDR3 has 14 amino acids. Losses at the gene ends were 1 base for V and 5 bases for J; bases not matched to a gene: 4. Per the germline V gene, CDR1 is DFQATT and CDR2 is SNEGSKA (reference sequence). DNA for the CDR3: TGCAGTGCTAGAGCCGGGACAGGGGTTACTGAAGCTTTCTTT. Translating it yields CSARAGTGVTEAFF.

The chain couples TRBV7-9 to TRBJ1-5; no clear D. Germline V gene lookup returns CDR1 SEHNR and CDR2 FQNEAQ (reference sequence). The CDR3 covers 12 residues. The V end lost 5 bases, the J end lost 8 bases, and 10 bases lay between the germline ends. The CDR3 loop is CASSIYSEPQHF. The CDR3 DNA follows: TGTGCCAGCAGCATATATTCGGAGCCCCAGCATTTT. Full variable domain (missing parts from reference TRBV7-9 and TRBJ1-5): DTGVSQNPRHKITKRGQNVTFRCDPISEHNRLYWYRQTLGQGPEFLTYFQNEAQLEKSRLLSDRFSAERPKGSFSTLEIQRTEQGDSAMYLCASSIYSEPQHFGDGTRLSIL.

This clonotype has only one observation. The rearrangement uses TRBV5-1 and TRBJ2-1, with D unclear. The J call may be faulty, since TRBJ2-7 better matches the DNA end. Germline loops: CDR1 SGHRS, CDR2 YFSETQ. The CDR3 has 14 amino acids. In DNA form, the CDR3 reads TGCGCCAGCAGCTATAACAGCCCCAACAATGAGCAGTACTTC. Amino acid sequence: CASSYNSPNNEQYF.

The CDR3 coding sequence is TGTGCCAGCAGTTTCACAGGGAACCACGAGCAGTACTTC. As protein: CASSFTGNHEQYF. The chain links TRBV27 to TRBJ2-7, with a possible D match to TRBD1 (6 bases). Germline CDR1 and CDR2: MNHEY and SMNVEV (reference sequence). The CDR3 sequence is 13 residues long. Trimming cost V 3 bases and J 5 bases, with 11 bases left between them.

The chain uses TRBV11-2 and TRBJ2-2; D possibly corresponds to TRBD1 (6 bases). The CDR3 covers 15 residues. Germline V gives CDR1 SGHAT, CDR2 FQNNGV. V was shortened by 8 bases and J by 5 bases, with 18 bases between the two germline ends. The DNA of the CDR3 is TGTGCCAGCGGCCCCTCCCAGGGGTTTACCGGGGAGCTGTTTTTT. This codes for CASGPSQGFTGELFF. Variable domain in full (rest from reference TRBV11-2 and TRBJ2-2): EAGVAQSPRYKIIEKRQSVAFWCNPISGHATLYWYQQILGQGPKLLIQFQNNGVVDDSQLPKDRFSAERLKGVDSTLKIQPAKLEDSAVYLCASGPSQGFTGELFFGEGSRLTVL.

The chain links TRBV4-2 to TRBJ2-7; 8 bases match TRBD2. The tail of the sequence fits TRBJ2-5 better, so the J call may be wrong. Germline V lookup: CDR1 LGHNA, CDR2 YNFKEQ. The CDR3 is 15 residues long. DNA of the CDR3: TGTGCCAGCAGCCAAGATGGACTAGCTGGTGAGACCCAGTACTTC. This codes for CASSQDGLAGETQYF.

CDR3 region: CSARDPADHQETQYF. CDR3 nucleotide sequence: TGCAGTGCTAGAGATCCGGCAGACCACCAAGAGACCCAGTACTTC. The chain carries TRBV20-1 and TRBJ2-4, with no clear D. The J call may not be correct, given that the DNA end is closer to TRBJ2-5. This CDR3 spans 15 amino acids. CDR1 and CDR2 from the germline V gene are DFQATT and SNEGSKA (reference sequence).

This clonotype was seen a handful of times. The chain joins TRBV12-3 or TRBV12-4 to TRBJ1-1; tentative D call: TRBD1 (6 bases). This CDR3 is 16 amino acids long. V lost 5 bases, J lost 2 bases, and 18 bases lay in between. CDR3: CASSGGLGGVNTEAFF. CDR3 in DNA: TGTGCCAGCAGTGGAGGTTTGGGGGGCGTAAACACTGAAGCTTTCTTT.

V is TRBV19 and J is TRBJ1-2; D is uncertain. The CDR3 extends over 14 amino acids. V was pared by 7 bases and J by 0 bases, with 12 bases between. The germline V gene encodes CDR1 LNHDA and CDR2 SQIVND (reference sequence). The CDR3 region is CASTRATTNYGYTF. The CDR3, as DNA: TGTGCCAGTACCCGGGCTACGACTAACTATGGCTACACCTTC.